This passage covers 31 T cell receptor beta chains from one sample sequenced in a study of OX40 agonist ivuxolimab in advanced cancers. Sequenced by immunoSEQ multiplex PCR; TCRdb stores in-frame clones only, minus some. This repertoire shows tens of thousands of clones, nearly 90% found once; its top ten account for about 0.26%. The input for sequencing was CD4+ or CD8+ T cells sorted from blood, taken in a trial of the OX40 agonist ivuxolimab. The receptors were sampled from an adult with an advanced solid tumor such as melanoma, head and neck, liver or kidney cancer.

The chain combines TRBV7-9 with TRBJ2-2; D unclear. The length of the CDR3 is 14 residues. Germline-derived CDR1 and CDR2 are SEHNR and FQNEAQ (reference sequence). Trimming left V 6 bases short and J 1 base short, with 9 bases between. This CDR3 is CASRLGRNTGELFF. CDR3 coding DNA: TGTGCCAGCAGACTCGGACGGAACACCGGGGAGCTGTTTTTT.

This clone was counted a single time. V gene TRBV19 combines with J gene TRBJ1-2, with a weak D call TRBD1 (5 bases). Germline-derived CDR1 and CDR2 are LNHDA and SQIVND (reference sequence). This CDR3 region has 14 residues. V lost 6 bases to trimming and J lost 4 bases, with 15 bases between them. The CDR3: CASRPIDRAYGYTF. CDR3 nucleotide sequence: TGTGCCAGTAGGCCAATAGACAGAGCCTATGGCTACACCTTC.

V gene TRBV2 combines with J gene TRBJ1-6, with 8 nucleotides matching TRBD1. The CDR3 is made up of 15 amino acids. Germline lookup yields CDR1 SNHLY and CDR2 FYNNEI. The V and J ends lost 5 bases and 9 bases, in that order; junction bases with no gene match: 9. CDR3 residues: CASSPRGQGGSPLHF. The CDR3 DNA reads as TGTGCCAGCAGTCCACGCGGACAGGGAGGTTCACCCCTCCACTTT.

This chain's CDR3 is CASSQERSSGKNNEQFF. The CDR3 region has the DNA TGTGCCAGCAGCCAAGAAAGGAGTAGCGGAAAAAACAATGAGCAGTTCTTC. This sequence joins TRBV4-2 and TRBJ2-1; tentatively, D is TRBD2 (6 bases). Germline V CDR1 and CDR2: LGHNA, YNFKEQ. CDR3 length: 17 residues. The germline V and J ends were trimmed by 0 bases and 5 bases, with 17 bases remaining between them.

The chain joins TRBV7-2 to TRBJ2-1, with 11 bases matching TRBD2. Germline loops: CDR1 SGHTA, CDR2 FQGNSA. V shed 5 bases and J 8 bases; nucleotides not matched to a gene: 11. The CDR3 consists of 16 residues. CDR3 amino acids: CASSKGLADLYDEQFF. The CDR3 nucleotides are TGTGCCAGCAGCAAGGGACTAGCGGACCTCTATGATGAGCAGTTCTTC.

This clone was counted only a few times. The chain links TRBV5-1 to TRBJ1-5; D remains unclear. The germline CDR1 and CDR2 sequences are SGHRS and YFSETQ. The CDR3 has 15 residues. With 5 bases removed from V and 1 base from J, the gap between germline ends came to 13 bases. CDR3 residues: CASRYIPASNQPQHF. The CDR3 DNA sequence: TGCGCCAGCAGGTATATCCCAGCAAGCAATCAGCCCCAGCATTTT.

The V gene is TRBV6-6, the J gene TRBJ2-7, with 8 bases identical to TRBD1. V shed 6 bases, J shed 4 bases, and the junction held 8 bases outside the gene matches. Germline CDR1 MNHNY, CDR2 SVGAGI (reference sequence). This CDR3 is built from 14 residues. The CDR3 loop is CASRLGTGGYEQYF. The DNA of the CDR3 is TGTGCCAGCAGGCTCGGGACAGGCGGGTACGAGCAGTACTTC.

This sequence joins TRBV25-1 and TRBJ2-2; D assignment may be TRBD1 or TRBD2 (5 bases each). The CDR3 runs 16 residues. Between the trimmed V and J ends, which lost 1 base and 5 bases, there was a span of 14 bases. The V gene's germline CDR1 is MGHDK and CDR2 SYGVNS. The CDR3: CASSEFEGWGTGELFF. As DNA, the CDR3 is TGTGCCAGCAGTGAATTTGAGGGGTGGGGGACCGGGGAGCTGTTTTTT. The whole variable domain, remainder taken from reference TRBV25-1 and TRBJ2-2, is EADIYQTPRYLVIGTGKKITLECSQTMGHDKMYWYQQDPGMELHLIHYSYGVNSTEKGDLSSESTVSRIRTEHFPLTLESARPSHTSQYLCASSEFEGWGTGELFFGEGSRLTVL.

The gene calls are TRBV4-1 and TRBJ1-2; D not resolved. The length of the CDR3 is 17 residues. V dropped 0 bases and J dropped 5 bases, with 19 bases sitting between them. Per germline, CDR1 MGHRA and CDR2 YSYEKL. The CDR3 region has the DNA TGCGCCAGCAGCCAAGATCGCGGCAGAAGAGGAGGATATGGCTACACCTTC. Encoded protein: CASSQDRGRRGGYGYTF.

This chain uses TRBV5-4 with TRBJ1-2; D gene ambiguous. Trimming pared 2 bases from V and 1 base from J, leaving 6 bases between. Germline V gene lookup returns CDR1 SGHNT and CDR2 YYREEE (reference sequence). There are 13 residues in the CDR3. The DNA of the CDR3 is TGTGCCAGCAGCTTCGGCATTAACTATGGCTACACCTTC. Encoded protein: CASSFGINYGYTF. The complete variable domain, with remaining parts taken from reference TRBV5-4 and TRBJ1-2, reads ETGVTQSPTHLIKTRGQQVTLRCSSQSGHNTVSWYQQALGQGPQFIFQYYREEENGRGNFPPRFSGLQFPNYSSELNVNALELDDSALYLCASSFGINYGYTFGSGTRLTVV.

This clone was detected a few times. In DNA, the CDR3 is TGTGCACTAAGGGAGGGATTGAACACTGAAGCTTTCTTT. It translates to CALREGLNTEAFF. The chain employs TRBV28 and TRBJ1-1; D unresolved. This CDR3 region has 13 residues. Germline V gene data show CDR1 as MDHEN and CDR2 as SYDVKM.

CDR3: CASTPRGVGQFF. DNA of the CDR3: TGTGCCAGCACTCCCAGGGGCGTCGGGCAGTTCTTC. The chain has TRBV21-1 and TRBJ2-1; TRBD1 is the table's D call, not checked against the DNA. TRBV21-1 is marked as a pseudogene. The CDR3 runs 12 residues.

This chain uses TRBV5-1 with TRBJ2-1, with D possibly matching TRBD2 (5 bases). The CDR3 contains 16 residues. V was pared by 0 bases and J by 0 bases, with 10 bases between. The germline V gene encodes CDR1 SGHRS and CDR2 YFSETQ. The CDR3 nucleotides read TGCGCCAGCAGCTTGGGAGGGTATTCCTCCTACAATGAGCAGTTCTTC. Encoded protein: CASSLGGYSSYNEQFF.

The chain recombines TRBV28 with TRBJ1-1, with unresolved D. The CDR3 has 13 amino acids. V lost 5 bases to trimming and J lost 0 bases, with 7 bases between them. The V gene's germline CDR1 is MDHEN and CDR2 SYDVKM. The CDR3 sequence is CASSVGMNTEAFF. In DNA form, the CDR3 reads TGTGCCAGCAGTGTCGGCATGAACACTGAAGCTTTCTTT.

The chain links TRBV4-1 to TRBJ2-1; TRBD2 aligns across 10 bases. V lost 4 bases and J lost 6; bases outside the gene matches: 12. The V gene's germline CDR1 is MGHRA and CDR2 YSYEKL. This CDR3 spans 17 amino acids. CDR3 nucleotides: TGCGCCAGCAGCCGAGGGGGACTAGCGATTTTAGGCAATGAGCAGTTCTTC. It translates to CASSRGGLAILGNEQFF.

This clone was counted a single time. The chain employs TRBV5-1 and TRBJ2-1; 10 bases are a match to TRBD2. The CDR3 totals 15 residues. The ends lost 2 bases at V and 5 bases at J; junction bases unmatched: 4. The germline V gene encodes CDR1 SGHRS and CDR2 YFSETQ. The CDR3 bases are TGCGCCAGCAGCTTAAGCGGGAGGGTCGACAATGAGCAGTTCTTC. The encoded protein is CASSLSGRVDNEQFF.

The sample holds a few counts of this clone. CDR3 DNA sequence: TGTGCCAGCAGCCCCGGACTAGCGGGAAGCCATGAGCAGTTCTTC. Translation: CASSPGLAGSHEQFF. This chain links TRBV4-2 with TRBJ2-1; 12 bases are a match to TRBD2. The CDR3 spans 15 residues. Germline trimming cut 4 bases from V and 8 bases from J; bases unmatched to any gene: 6. In germline, CDR1 is LGHNA, CDR2 YNFKEQ.

This chain uses TRBV29-1 with TRBJ2-2; maybe TRBD2 (6 bases). CDR1 SQVTM and CDR2 ANQGSEA come from the germline V gene. Trimming removed 0 bases at V and 4 bases at J, with 9 bases between. CDR3 length: 14 residues. CDR3 nucleotide sequence: TGCAGCGTTGAAGATCTCGGGGGCACCGGGGAGCTGTTTTTT. Translated, it gives CSVEDLGGTGELFF.

This chain links TRBV2 with TRBJ2-7, with 11 positions matching TRBD2. The V gene end was trimmed by 3 bases and the J gene end by 5 bases; junction bases not matched to a gene: 12. This CDR3 has 17 residues. Germline-derived CDR1 and CDR2 are SNHLY and FYNNEI. Written as DNA, the CDR3 is TGTGCCAGCAGTGACCTTGCCCTGACTAGCGGGATTGACGAGCAGTACTTC. It yields the protein CASSDLALTSGIDEQYF. The variable domain in full, with the rest retrieved from reference TRBV2 and TRBJ2-7, is EPEVTQTPSHQVTQMGQEVILRCVPISNHLYFYWYRQILGQKVEFLVSFYNNEISEKSEIFDDQFSVERPDGSNFTLKIRSTKLEDSAMYFCASSDLALTSGIDEQYFGPGTRLTVT.

The chain couples TRBV18 to TRBJ1-5; D might be TRBD1 (5 bases). Germline CDR1 and CDR2: KGHSH and LQKENI. V lost 2 bases and J 4 bases, leaving 12 bases between the germline ends. There are 15 residues in the CDR3. The CDR3 nucleotides are TGTGCCAGCTCACCAATCGGGGAGGGGAATCAGCCCCAGCATTTT. Translation gives CASSPIGEGNQPQHF.

The CDR3 DNA reads as TGTGCCAGCAGCCAAGCTCTACCTACCCGGACAGGGGGCGGCTACAATGAGCAGTTCTTC. Its translation is CASSQALPTRTGGGYNEQFF. The chain employs TRBV4-2 and TRBJ2-1; 11 positions match TRBD1. CDR3 size: 20 residues. V lost 1 base and J lost 3; bases outside the gene matches: 14. CDR1 and CDR2 (germline): LGHNA, YNFKEQ.

The J gene is TRBJ1-2, the V gene TRBV18; unclear D gene. Between the trimmed V and J ends, which lost 4 bases and 8 bases, there was a span of 20 bases. In germline, CDR1 is KGHSH, CDR2 LQKENI. This CDR3 has 15 residues. The CDR3 region has the DNA TGTGCCAGCTCACTTATGGACTGGGGAAATCAGGGCTACACCTTC. Protein sequence: CASSLMDWGNQGYTF. The complete variable domain, with remaining parts taken from reference TRBV18 and TRBJ1-2, reads NAGVMQNPRHLVRRRGQEARLRCSPMKGHSHVYWYRQLPEEGLKFMVYLQKENIIDESGMPKERFSAEFPKEGPSILRIQQVVRGDSAAYFCASSLMDWGNQGYTFGSGTRLTVV.

This sequence joins TRBV5-1 and TRBJ1-6; D may be TRBD1 (6 bases). Deletions cut 0 bases from V and 6 bases from J, with 10 bases between. The CDR3 has 15 amino acids. Per the germline V gene, CDR1 is SGHRS and CDR2 is YFSETQ. The CDR3 DNA follows: TGCGCCAGCAGCTTGGCCCCGGACAGTAATTCACCCCTCCACTTT. Amino acid sequence: CASSLAPDSNSPLHF.

The chain employs TRBV7-9 and TRBJ2-5; TRBD1 agrees at 7 bases. The trim removed 5 bases at V and 1 base at J, leaving 7 bases unmatched. CDR1 is SEHNR and CDR2 is FQNEAQ in the germline V gene (reference sequence). The CDR3 is 15 residues long. CDR3 DNA sequence: TGTGCCAGCAGCAAAGGGGACAGCATCCAAGAGACCCAGTACTTC. This sequence encodes CASSKGDSIQETQYF.

This rearrangement joins TRBV10-3 to TRBJ2-1, with D possibly matching TRBD2 (6 bases). Trimming took off 4 bases at V and 0 bases at J, with 16 bases between the two ends. From germline, CDR1 is ENHRY and CDR2 SYGVKD. The CDR3 has 17 amino acids. The CDR3 sequence is CAISVVGRGSSYNEQFF. The CDR3, as DNA: TGTGCCATCAGTGTCGTAGGGCGGGGTAGCTCCTACAATGAGCAGTTCTTC.

The chain combines TRBV5-4 with TRBJ2-7; 8 positions match TRBD2. The CDR3 has 14 amino acids. Germline lookup yields CDR1 SGHNT and CDR2 YYREEE (reference sequence). V was clipped by 4 bases and J by 2 bases; unmatched bases: 5. The DNA of the CDR3 is TGTGCCAGCAGCAAGCGGGGGAGAGCCTACGAGCAGTACTTC. Residues: CASSKRGRAYEQYF.

The V gene is TRBV29-1, the J gene TRBJ2-1, with TRBD1 matching 7 bases. Germline trimming cut 2 bases from V and 5 bases from J; bases unmatched to any gene: 0. The CDR3 is made up of 12 amino acids. Looked up from germline, CDR1 is SQVTM and CDR2 is ANQGSEA. The CDR3 loop is CSVETGDNEQFF. For the CDR3, the DNA is TGCAGCGTTGAAACAGGGGACAATGAGCAGTTCTTC.

This sequence joins TRBV19 and TRBJ1-4; the D gene is possibly TRBD1 (6 bases). The CDR3 contains 16 residues. V dropped 6 bases and J dropped 4 bases, with 18 bases sitting between them. Germline V gene sequence: CDR1 LNHDA, CDR2 SQIVND (reference sequence). CDR3 nucleotide sequence: TGTGCCAGTAGCCCTCTCCTAACAGGGAGTAATGAAAAACTGTTTTTT. Translated: CASSPLLTGSNEKLFF.

The chain recombines TRBV6-1 with TRBJ2-5, with D perhaps TRBD2 (6 bases). From germline, CDR1 is MNHNS and CDR2 SASEGT. The CDR3 runs 16 residues. V was pared by 0 bases and J by 5 bases, with 16 bases between. CDR3 protein: CASSEARGSGIETQYF. The CDR3, as DNA: TGTGCCAGCAGTGAAGCCCGGGGGAGCGGTATTGAGACCCAGTACTTC.

The chain couples TRBV5-8 to TRBJ2-7; no clear D. Germline V CDR1 and CDR2: SGHTS, YDEGEE. The CDR3 loop spans 12 amino acids. Trimming took 1 base from V and 4 from J, leaving 6 bases between them. This CDR3 is CASSLLAYEQYF. The CDR3 region has the DNA TGTGCCAGCAGCTTGCTGGCTTACGAGCAGTACTTC.

The J gene is TRBJ2-4, the V gene TRBV19, with unresolved D. This CDR3 has 14 residues. Trimming cost V 3 bases and J 3 bases, with 9 bases left between them. CDR1 LNHDA and CDR2 SQIVND come from the germline V gene (reference sequence). The CDR3 region is CASSIPVGKNIQYF. The CDR3 DNA sequence: TGTGCCAGTAGTATCCCTGTCGGCAAAAACATTCAGTACTTC.